This entry features one T cell receptor beta chain sequence. This clone was found once. The antigen it binds to is not known. No base quality values were provided; no much bigger clone lies one nucleotide off. The data derive from a study of T cell responses to AZD1222 COVID-19 vaccine (dated by TCRdb to the early 2020s). In the study overall: A total of 233 trial participants underwent TCR sequencing, of whom under 220 had received two doses of AZD1222 and about 25 had received two doses of the MenACWY control vaccine. Enrollment into the trials was organized by age into subgroups of 18-55, 56-69 and 70-plus years, and those subgroups contained roughly 150, 30 and 60 TCR-sequenced participants, respectively. Findings and caveats that apply to the study as a whole: Because no day 14 peak-response samples were available, the repertoires could be characterized only after the peak T cell response. The whole spike protein was spanned by vaccine-associated CD4 TCRs, and dominant responses were seen in regions 160-218 and 743-854. The 56-69-year group was small, and its depth increase did not reach significance, likely because of low power. Participants were mostly white British, with more females than males. The authors suggested clonal diversity may have been underestimated. Reportedly, close to half of the unique spike-specific TCRs recognized epitopes lying outside the regions that are mutated in the B.1.351 and B.1.1.7 variants. After two AZD1222 doses, spike-specific TCR breadth and depth were significantly higher than at day 0 and than in MenACWY recipients. Only five to seven AZD1222 recipients were SARS-CoV-2 seropositive at baseline, limiting conclusions about previously exposed vaccinees.

The intended sense of this specimen's time point label: baseline before first vaccination. Per the publication, the treatment or condition label means: meningococcal conjugate vaccine given as trial control. The vaccinee samples were drawn from two UK trials, COV001 and COV002, one of which was a single-blind randomized controlled phase 2/3 trial testing AZD1222 (ChAdOx1 nCoV-19) in healthy adults. For TCRbeta chain sequencing, PBMC samples were collected from trial participants at day 0 and at day 28 after the second dose. The CDR3 regions of human TCRbeta chains were analyzed by immunosequencing. In the paper's pipeline: TCRs in the repertoires were matched against a reference library of SARS-CoV-2-specific TCRs that had been generated with the MIRA antigen-specificity platform. Breadth was defined as the fraction of unique TCRs that were SARS-CoV-2-associated. Depth was defined as the fraction of total T cells that were SARS-CoV-2-associated. Using the MIRA data, every spike-specific TCR was mapped to the spike region that the TCR reacted to and assigned to either a CD4 or a CD8 class. Log10-transformed breadth and depth values were compared by one-way ANOVA with Sidak's multiple comparisons tests. Here the immuneACCESS table is served through TCRdb, limited to in-frame sequences with V and J called. Missing clones are a known gap in these copies; in checked studies unresolved V genes cover under half, and the rest lacks a known reason. The D gene and trimming were derived from the DNA, and the V and J assignments and clone size from that table. A total of under 200,000 clones appear in this sample, 80% to 90% of them only once. About 3% of the sample goes to the ten largest clones.

Deletion took 7 bases off V and 6 bases off J, with a span of 13 bases between the germline ends. CDR1 is given as MNHEY and CDR2 as SVGAGI, both from the germline V gene. Its CDR3 holds 13 amino acids, cysteine through phenylalanine. The CDR3 DNA has 39 bases and is translated from base 1. The sequences come from peripheral blood, collected on day 0 of MenACWY control vaccination. Recombination connected TRBV6-5 to TRBJ1-5; D gene: possibly TRBD1, on 5 matching bases. This receptor was obtained from an adult in good health. The CDR3: CASTPGLGQPQHF. The DNA reads TGTGCCAGCACCCCAGGGTTGGGTCAGCCCCAGCATTTT.